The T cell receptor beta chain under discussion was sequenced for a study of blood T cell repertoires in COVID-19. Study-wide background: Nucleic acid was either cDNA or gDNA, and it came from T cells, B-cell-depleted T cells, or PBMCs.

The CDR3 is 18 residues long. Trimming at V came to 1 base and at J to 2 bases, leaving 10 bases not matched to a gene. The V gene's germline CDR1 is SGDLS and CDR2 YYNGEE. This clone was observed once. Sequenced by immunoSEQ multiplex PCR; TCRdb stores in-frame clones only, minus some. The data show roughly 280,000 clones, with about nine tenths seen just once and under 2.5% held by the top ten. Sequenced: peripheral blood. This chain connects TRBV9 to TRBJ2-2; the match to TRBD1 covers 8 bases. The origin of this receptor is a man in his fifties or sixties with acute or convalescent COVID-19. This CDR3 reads CASSVPRGTGKNTGELFF. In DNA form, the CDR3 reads TGTGCCAGCAGCGTACCCCGAGGGACAGGAAAAAACACCGGGGAGCTGTTTTTT.